This TCR beta chain emerged from a study of T-cell memory formation after mild COVID-19. Study summary: For the most part, TCR clusters were specific to one donor. Study outcomes and limitations: Shrinking CD4+ clones were chiefly CM and EM; CD8+ ones were chiefly EMRA.

TCRdb reprocessed the 5' RACE reads with MiXCR, giving one entry per CDR3 protein. Of approximately 430,000 distinct CDR3 sequences in the sample, less than 25% were seen once. Of note for this clonotype: Its matching antigen is unknown.

The CDR3 runs to 16 residues. The V gene's germline CDR1 is SGHRS and CDR2 YFSETQ. V lost 4 bases, J lost 3 bases, and 18 bases lay in between. The clonotype comes from an adult woman who had mild COVID-19 (a few samples of this study predate the infection). Cell type and time point are not known. The chain is built from TRBV5-1 and TRBJ2-3; D might be TRBD1 (6 bases). Sequenced sample: PBMCs or a T cell subset sorted from them (not recorded which). This CDR3 reads CASSPPDRWVTDTQYF. In nucleotides, the CDR3 is TGCGCCAGCAGCCCTCCGGACAGATGGGTGACAGATACGCAGTATTTT.